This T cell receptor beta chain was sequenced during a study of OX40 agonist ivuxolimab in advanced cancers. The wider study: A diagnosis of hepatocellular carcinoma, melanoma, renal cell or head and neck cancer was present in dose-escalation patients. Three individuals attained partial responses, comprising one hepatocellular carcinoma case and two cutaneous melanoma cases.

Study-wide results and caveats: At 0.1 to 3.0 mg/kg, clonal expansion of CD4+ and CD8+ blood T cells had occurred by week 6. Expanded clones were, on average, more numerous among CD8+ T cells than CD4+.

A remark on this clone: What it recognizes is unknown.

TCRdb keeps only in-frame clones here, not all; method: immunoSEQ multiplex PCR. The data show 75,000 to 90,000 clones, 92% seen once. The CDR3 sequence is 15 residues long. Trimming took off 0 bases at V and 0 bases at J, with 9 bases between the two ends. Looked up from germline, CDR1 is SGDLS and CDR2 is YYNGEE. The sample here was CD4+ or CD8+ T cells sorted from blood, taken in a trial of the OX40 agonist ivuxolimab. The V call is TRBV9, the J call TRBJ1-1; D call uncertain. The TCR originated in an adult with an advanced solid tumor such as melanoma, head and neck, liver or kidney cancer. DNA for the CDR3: TGTGCCAGCAGCGTAGTACCCAGCCTGAACACTGAAGCTTTCTTT. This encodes CASSVVPSLNTEAFF.